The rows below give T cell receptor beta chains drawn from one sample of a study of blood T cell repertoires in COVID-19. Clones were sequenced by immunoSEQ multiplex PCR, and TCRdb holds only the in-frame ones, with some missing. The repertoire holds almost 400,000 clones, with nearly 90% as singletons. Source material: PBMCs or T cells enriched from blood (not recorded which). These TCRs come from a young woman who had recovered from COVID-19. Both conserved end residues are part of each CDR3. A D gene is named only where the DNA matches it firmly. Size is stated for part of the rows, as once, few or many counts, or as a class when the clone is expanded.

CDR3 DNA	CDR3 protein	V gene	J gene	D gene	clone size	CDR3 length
TGTGCCAGCACCCCTGGGCTAGCGGTTAACACCGGGGAGCTGTTTTTT	CASTPGLAVNTGELFF	TRBV11-2	TRBJ2-2	TRBD2	once	16
TGCGCCAGCAGCCAAGTCTTCGGGACAGGGGACTACGAGCAGTACTTC	CASSQVFGTGDYEQYF	TRBV4-1	TRBJ2-7	TRBD1	NA	16
TGCGCCAGCAGCCAAGTGGGCGGGACCTACGAGCAGTACTTC	CASSQVGGTYEQYF	TRBV4-1	TRBJ2-7	NA	once	14
TGTGCCAGCAGCTTACGGGGGACCCCTGGAAACACCATATATTTT	CASSLRGTPGNTIYF	TRBV7-2	TRBJ1-3	NA	NA	15
TGTGCCAGCAGCCAAGTGTCGGGTTACTATGGCTACACCTTC	CASSQVSGYYGYTF	TRBV3-1/TRBV3-2	TRBJ1-2	NA	NA	14
TGCGCCAGCAGCCCCCTGGGGGGGGTGGGCCAAGAGACCCAGTACTTC	CASSPLGGVGQETQYF	TRBV4-1	TRBJ2-5	TRBD2	NA	16
TGCGCCAGCAGCTCCGGTGGGGCGGCTAAAGAGACCCAGTACTTC	CASSSGGAAKETQYF	TRBV5-1	TRBJ2-5	NA	NA	15
TGTGCCAGCAGTTTCCAGGGGGTTTGGTCCAATGAGCAGTTCTTC	CASSFQGVWSNEQFF	TRBV6-5	TRBJ2-1	TRBD1	NA	15
TGCGCCAGCAGCACGGACTTGGGGGCTAACACTCTTCATAACACTGAAGCTTTCTTT	CASSTDLGANTLHNTEAFF	TRBV5-1	TRBJ1-1	NA	NA	19
TGTGCCAGCAGTTACGTAAGCAGGGGTGGCTACACCTTC	CASSYVSRGGYTF	TRBV28	TRBJ1-2	NA	NA	13
TGTGCCAGCAGCGATAGGACGGGGAACTATGGCTACACCTTC	CASSDRTGNYGYTF	TRBV2	TRBJ1-2	NA	NA	14
TGCGCCAGCAGCCCCGGACTAGCGGGGGGGTTCTTGCAGCAGTACTTC	CASSPGLAGGFLQQYF	TRBV5-1	TRBJ2-7	TRBD2	once	16
TGTGCCTCTGGACAGATGAACACTGAAGCTTTCTTT	CASGQMNTEAFF	TRBV19	TRBJ1-1	NA	NA	12
TGTGCCAGCAGCTCACCAGCGGGGTCCCACACTGAAGCTTTCTTT	CASSSPAGSHTEAFF	TRBV3-1/TRBV3-2	TRBJ1-1	NA	NA	15
TGTGCCAGCAGCAAAGATGTGGGCCTTAGCACAGATACGCAGTATTTT	CASSKDVGLSTDTQYF	TRBV11-2	TRBJ2-3	NA	NA	16
TGTGCCTGGAGACCCCGGGACACCCATTACAATGAGCAGTTCTTC	CAWRPRDTHYNEQFF	TRBV30	TRBJ2-1	NA	NA	15
TGTGCCAGCAGCTTGGTGACAGGGGGCGATCTCACCTTC	CASSLVTGGDLTF	TRBV7-9	TRBJ1-2	TRBD1	NA	13
TGTGCCAGCTCACCGTCCCAGAGGGCCGGGGAGCTGTTTTTT	CASSPSQRAGELFF	TRBV18	TRBJ2-2	NA	NA	14
TGTGCCAGTAGTCCCGGGAGCTCTGGAAACACCATATATTTT	CASSPGSSGNTIYF	TRBV19	TRBJ1-3	NA	NA	14
TGTGCCAGCAGGGTAAGCGGGAGATTCGATGAGCAGTTCTTC	CASRVSGRFDEQFF	TRBV3-1/TRBV3-2	TRBJ2-1	TRBD2	once	14
TGTGCCAGCAGCGTATTCAGCGGAAGCTCCTACAATGAGCAGTTCTTC	CASSVFSGSSYNEQFF	TRBV9	TRBJ2-1	NA	NA	16
TGTGCCACCAGTGAGCCCGGACTAGCGGGTAGCAATGAGCAGTTCTTC	CATSEPGLAGSNEQFF	TRBV24-1	TRBJ2-1	TRBD2	NA	16
TGTGCCATCAGTGAGCTGACAGGGTCTGGAAACACCATATATTTT	CAISELTGSGNTIYF	TRBV10-3	TRBJ1-3	TRBD1	NA	15
TGTGCCACCGCTGAGGTTTTTGGGAATTCACCCCTCCACTTT	CATAEVFGNSPLHF	TRBV15	TRBJ1-6	NA	NA	14
TGTGCCAGCAGTGCGCGACAGGGGCAAAGGGGCCAGTACTTC	CASSARQGQRGQYF	TRBV2	TRBJ2-5	TRBD1	NA	14
TGTGCCAGCAGCCAGGGGGTCACCTATAATTCACCCCTCCACTTT	CASSQGVTYNSPLHF	TRBV28	TRBJ1-6	TRBD1	NA	15
TGTGCCAGCCGGAGAGGACAGGGGGCTTTTCAGGATGGCTACACCTTC	CASRRGQGAFQDGYTF	TRBV27	TRBJ1-2	TRBD1	NA	16
TGCAGCGTCCAAATGGGGACAGATCTGTATTTT	CSVQMGTDLYF	TRBV29-1	TRBJ2-3	TRBD1	NA	11
TGCGCCAGCAGCTTGAGACTCACTCCGGGACAGAGGGGCTATGGCTACACCTTC	CASSLRLTPGQRGYGYTF	TRBV5-1	TRBJ1-2	TRBD1	NA	18
TGTGCCAGCAGTTTATTAAGGCTAGCGGGATCAAAAGCCACCCACAATGAGCAGTTCTTC	CASSLLRLAGSKATHNEQFF	TRBV27	TRBJ2-1	TRBD2	NA	20
TGTGCCACCACCCCCCGTGGGGGAGGGGATTGCAATCAGCCCCAGCATTTT	CATTPRGGGDCNQPQHF	TRBV24-1	TRBJ1-5	NA	NA	17
TGTGCCAGCAGCCAAGGGGGGGGGAGCCGAATTTACAATGAGCAGTTCTTC	CASSQGGGSRIYNEQFF	TRBV7-2	TRBJ2-1	NA	NA	17
TGTGCCAGCAGCTTAGAGCATTCTGAAGCTTTCTTT	CASSLEHSEAFF	TRBV11-1	TRBJ1-1	NA	NA	12
TGTGCCAGCAGCAGTAAGACAGGGGTGAATTCACCCCTCCACTTT	CASSSKTGVNSPLHF	TRBV5-4	TRBJ1-6	TRBD1	NA	15
TGTGCCAGCAGCTTAGTATGGGGGGACGAGACCCAGTACTTC	CASSLVWGDETQYF	TRBV7-8	TRBJ2-5	NA	NA	14
TGTGCCAGCAGTTTGGGACAGGTGAATTCACCCCTCCACTTT	CASSLGQVNSPLHF	TRBV27	TRBJ1-6	TRBD1	NA	14
TGTGCTAGTGGGGGGCCAAACCCAACACCAGCGAGCTCCTACAATGAGCAGTTCTTC	CASGGPNPTPASSYNEQFF	TRBV12-5	TRBJ2-1	NA	NA	19
TGCGCCAGCAGTGAGACGAAGCTAGTCAATGAGCAGTTCTTC	CASSETKLVNEQFF	TRBV10-2	TRBJ2-1	NA	NA	14
TGTGCCTGGAGTGCACTAGCGGGAAGGTTTGAGCAGTTCTTC	CAWSALAGRFEQFF	TRBV30	TRBJ2-1	TRBD2	NA	14